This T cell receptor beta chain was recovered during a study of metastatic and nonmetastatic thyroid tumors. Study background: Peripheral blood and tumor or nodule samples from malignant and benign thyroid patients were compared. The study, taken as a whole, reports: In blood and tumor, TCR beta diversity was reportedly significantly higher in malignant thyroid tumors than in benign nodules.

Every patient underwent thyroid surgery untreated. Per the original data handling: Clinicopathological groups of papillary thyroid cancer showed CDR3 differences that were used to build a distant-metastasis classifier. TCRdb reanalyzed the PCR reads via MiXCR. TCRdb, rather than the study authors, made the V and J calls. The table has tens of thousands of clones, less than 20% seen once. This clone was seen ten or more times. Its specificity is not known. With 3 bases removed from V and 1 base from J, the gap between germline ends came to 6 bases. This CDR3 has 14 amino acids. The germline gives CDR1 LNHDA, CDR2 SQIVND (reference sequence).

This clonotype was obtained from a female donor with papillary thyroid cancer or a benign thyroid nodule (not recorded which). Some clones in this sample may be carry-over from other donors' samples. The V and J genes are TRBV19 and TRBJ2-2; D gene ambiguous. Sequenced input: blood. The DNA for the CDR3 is TGTGCCAGTAGTATGCTTAGGAACACCGGGGAGCTGTTTTTT. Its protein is CASSMLRNTGELFF. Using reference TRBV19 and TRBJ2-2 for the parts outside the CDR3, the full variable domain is DGGITQSPKYLFRKEGQNVTLSCEQNLNHDAMYWYRQDPGQGLRLIYYSQIVNDFQKGDIAEGYSVSREKKESFPLTVTSAQKNPTAFYLCASSMLRNTGELFFGEGSRLTVL.